Included here is one T cell receptor beta chain sequence, with context. This record comes from a study of blood T cell repertoires in COVID-19. About the research overall: COVID-19 samples, acute and convalescent, were from the United States, Italy and Spain. T cells, B-cell-depleted T cells, or PBMCs provided the cDNA or gDNA that served as material.

After removal of 4 bases from V and 2 bases from J, the junction contained 2 bases not matched to a gene. Germline V gene sequence: CDR1 LNHDA, CDR2 SQIVND (reference sequence). The CDR3 covers 14 residues. Methods used by the authors: From reference gene primer amplification, estimates of nucleated cell counts were derived. Only in-frame clones appear in the TCRdb table, and some are missing; sequencing was by immunoSEQ multiplex PCR. For V, J and clone size, that table is used; D and trimming come from the DNA. The data hold fewer than 120,000 clones, with around 82% observed a single time. The receptor comes from a woman in her fifties or sixties with acute or convalescent COVID-19. The rearrangement uses TRBV19 and TRBJ1-5; TRBD1 agrees at 7 bases. The sequenced sample was peripheral blood. The CDR3 DNA follows: TGTGCCAGTAGTAGCCAGGGGGGCAATCAGCCCCAGCATTTT. It translates to CASSSQGGNQPQHF.